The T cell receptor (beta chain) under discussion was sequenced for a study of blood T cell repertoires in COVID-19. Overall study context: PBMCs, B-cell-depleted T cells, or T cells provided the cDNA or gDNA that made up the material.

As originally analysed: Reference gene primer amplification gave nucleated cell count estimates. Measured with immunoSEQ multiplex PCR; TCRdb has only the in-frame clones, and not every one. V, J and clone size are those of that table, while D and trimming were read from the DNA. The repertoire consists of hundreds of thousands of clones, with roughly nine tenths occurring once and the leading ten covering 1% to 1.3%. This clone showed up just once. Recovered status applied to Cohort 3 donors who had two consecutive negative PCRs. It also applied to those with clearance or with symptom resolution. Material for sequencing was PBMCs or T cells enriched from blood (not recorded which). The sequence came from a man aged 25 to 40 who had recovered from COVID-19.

The CDR3 reads CASRVDNYEQYF. As DNA, the CDR3 is TGCGCCAGCAGGGTGGACAACTACGAGCAGTACTTC. The J gene is TRBJ2-7, the V gene TRBV5-1; weak D call: TRBD1 (5 bases). The CDR3 is 12 residues long. Germline assignment: CDR1 SGHRS and CDR2 YFSETQ. V lost 5 bases and J 3 bases, leaving 9 bases between the germline ends. The whole variable domain, remainder taken from reference TRBV5-1 and TRBJ2-7, is KAGVTQTPRYLIKTRGQQVTLSCSPISGHRSVSWYQQTPGQGLQFLFEYFSETQRNKGNFPGRFSGRQFSNSRSEMNVSTLELGDSALYLCASRVDNYEQYFGPGTRLTVT.